This entry lists 13 T cell receptor beta chains sequenced from one sample in a study of tumor T cells in aggressive B-cell lymphoma. Method: immunoSEQ multiplex PCR; TCRdb's copy keeps in-frame clones and lacks some. The sample holds 5,500 to 7,000 clones, over 65% seen once. The sample was tumor tissue. These receptors were taken from an adult with diffuse large B cell lymphoma.

The CDR3 DNA sequence: TGTGCCAGCAGTATCTACGATTTCTACGAGCAGTACTTC. It yields the protein CASSIYDFYEQYF. The V and J genes are TRBV27 and TRBJ2-7; no firm D call. This CDR3 spans 13 amino acids. Trimming removed 5 bases from V and 3 bases from J, with 11 bases in between. Germline assignment: CDR1 MNHEY and CDR2 SMNVEV (reference sequence).

A note on this clone: At one of its ends the junction is not consistent with the germline gene, which may arise from a read error. Other DNA sequences of this sample code for an identical CDR3. The DNA of the CDR3 is TGCGCCAGCAGCCAAGATATGGGACAGGGACCCTACGAGCAGTATTTC. Translation: CASSQDMGQGPYEQYF. V usage is TRBV4-3 and J usage is TRBJ2-7; TRBD1 agrees at 9 bases. The CDR3 loop spans 16 amino acids. The germline V gene encodes CDR1 LGHNA and CDR2 YSLEER.

To note about this clone: At one end, the junction sequence differs from germline, possibly due to a read error. This rearrangement joins TRBV28 to TRBJ2-3; D may be TRBD2 (5 bases). In germline, CDR1 is MDHEN, CDR2 SYDVKM. The length of the CDR3 is 10 residues. CDR3 nucleotide sequence: TGTGCCAGCCTAGCAGATATGCAGTATTTT. Translated: CASLADMQYF. Variable domain in full (rest from reference TRBV28 and TRBJ2-3): DVKVTQSSRYLVKRTGEKVFLECVQDMDHENMFWYRQDPGLGLRLIYFSYDVKMKEKGDIPEGYSVSREKKERFSLILESASTNQTSMYLCASLADMQYFGPGTRLTVL.

The genes are TRBV15 and TRBJ1-1, with D hard to call. V was pared by 3 bases and J by 0 bases, with 11 bases between. This CDR3 contains 15 residues. In germline, CDR1 is LNHNV, CDR2 YYDKDF (reference sequence). The CDR3 here is CATSSSRAMNTEAFF. The CDR3, as DNA: TGTGCCACCAGCAGCTCGAGAGCCATGAACACTGAAGCTTTCTTT.

CDR3 amino acids: CASSLAEGAGYTF. Here the CDR3 DNA reads TGTGCCAGCAGCTTAGCGGAAGGGGCGGGCTACACCTTC. The chain couples TRBV7-6 to TRBJ1-2; a weak D match, TRBD1 (5 bases). V lost 0 bases to trimming and J lost 8 bases, with 10 bases between them. Per the germline V gene, CDR1 is SGHVS and CDR2 is FNYEAQ. The CDR3 is made up of 13 amino acids.

This clone was recorded once. The chain has TRBV4-1 and TRBJ2-7, with D hard to call. CDR1 MGHRA and CDR2 YSYEKL come from the germline V gene. The CDR3 covers 15 residues. The ends were cut back, 2 bases at V and 0 bases at J, with 11 bases in the middle. The CDR3 here is CASSQIGHSSYEQYF. CDR3 nucleotides: TGCGCCAGCAGCCAAATAGGTCACAGCTCCTACGAGCAGTACTTC.

This clone was seen a single time. The chain carries TRBV6-6 and TRBJ1-1; D unclear. The CDR3 has 13 amino acids. The ends were cut back, 7 bases at V and 3 bases at J, with 12 bases in the middle. The V gene's germline CDR1 is MNHNY and CDR2 SVGAGI (reference sequence). CDR3 nucleotides: TGTGCCAGCAAGGAGGGAACCCACACTGAAGCTTTCTTT. This encodes CASKEGTHTEAFF.

This clone showed up just a few times. Here the CDR3 reads CAISETGPTYGYTF. The CDR3 region has the DNA TGTGCCATCAGTGAAACAGGGCCGACGTATGGCTACACCTTC. The J gene is TRBJ1-2, the V gene TRBV10-3; possible D gene TRBD1, 6 bases. The CDR3 runs to 14 residues. The V and J ends lost 3 bases and 5 bases respectively, with 13 bases between them. Germline CDR1 is ENHRY and CDR2 is SYGVKD.

The chain carries TRBV4-1 and TRBJ2-7; 9 nucleotides match TRBD2. Looked up from germline, CDR1 is MGHRA and CDR2 is YSYEKL. There are 17 residues in the CDR3. The V and J ends lost 0 bases and 5 bases, in that order; junction bases with no gene match: 11. CDR3 amino acids: CASSQDPPAGGRDEQYF. The DNA for the CDR3 is TGCGCCAGCAGCCAAGATCCCCCAGCGGGGGGTCGTGACGAGCAGTACTTC.

This clone was seen a few times. The chain combines TRBV9 with TRBJ2-6; D gene ambiguous. The CDR3 length is 16 residues. Germline V lookup: CDR1 SGDLS, CDR2 YYNGEE. V gave up 0 bases and J gave up 0 bases, with 7 bases separating them. CDR3 nucleotide sequence: TGTGCCAGCAGCGTAGGCGGAAGCTCTGGGGCCAACGTCCTGACTTTC. This codes for CASSVGGSSGANVLTF. Using reference TRBV9 and TRBJ2-6 for the parts outside the CDR3, the full variable domain is DSGVTQTPKHLITATGQRVTLRCSPRSGDLSVYWYQQSLDQGLQFLIQYYNGEERAKGNILERFSAQQFPDLHSELNLSSLELGDSALYFCASSVGGSSGANVLTFGAGSRLTVL.

A single count supports this clone. This rearrangement joins TRBV5-1 to TRBJ1-1; no definite D call. CDR1 and CDR2 (germline): SGHRS, YFSETQ. The CDR3 sequence is 12 residues long. Trimming stripped 2 bases from V and 5 bases from J, with 7 bases between. CDR3 protein: CASSFEGTEAFF. The CDR3 coding sequence is TGCGCCAGCAGCTTCGAGGGAACTGAAGCTTTCTTT.

The chain employs TRBV9 and TRBJ2-5, with 9 bases that match TRBD1. The CDR3 is 15 amino acids. The V gene's germline CDR1 is SGDLS and CDR2 YYNGEE. With V trimmed by 2 bases and J by 5 bases, 7 bases remained unmatched. CDR3 coding DNA: TGTGCCAGCAGCGTGGCTGGGACAGGGCTGGAGACCCAGTACTTC. It yields the protein CASSVAGTGLETQYF.

The V gene is TRBV7-9, the J gene TRBJ2-4, with 8 bases lining up with TRBD1. V gave up 1 base and J gave up 8 bases; unmatched junction bases: 13. This CDR3 region has 17 residues. The V gene's germline CDR1 is SEHNR and CDR2 FQNEAQ (reference sequence). For the CDR3, the DNA is TGTGCCAGCAGCTTAGTGACGATCCTGGACAGGGTTGACATTCAGTACTTC. Encoded protein: CASSLVTILDRVDIQYF.